This T cell receptor beta chain was documented in a study of blood T cell repertoires in COVID-19. Study in general: From the United States, Italy and Spain came samples of acute and convalescent COVID-19. PBMCs, B-cell-depleted T cells, or T cells were the source of the cDNA or gDNA that made up the material.

Original processing methods: Reference gene primer amplification gave estimated nucleated cell counts. Sequencing was performed with immunoSEQ multiplex PCR; in TCRdb, only in-frame clones are kept and a portion is missing. D and trimming come from the DNA, and the V and J calls and clone size come from that table. The profile shows 300,000 to 350,000 clones, 80% to 90% of them singletons. The germline V gene encodes CDR1 LNHDA and CDR2 SQIVND (reference sequence). This CDR3 is built from 11 residues. Losses at the gene ends were 3 bases for V and 14 bases for J; bases not matched to a gene: 4. The genes are TRBV19 and TRBJ2-1; 7 nucleotides match TRBD2. The sample was PBMCs or T cells enriched from blood (not recorded which). This sequence was found in a woman between 40 and 50 years old with acute COVID-19. The CDR3 region is CASSIGREKFF. CDR3 DNA: TGTGCCAGTAGTATCGGGCGGGAGAAGTTCTTC.